The clone carrying this T cell receptor beta chain was recorded a few times. No antigen is known for it. This specimen belongs to a study of T-cell reconstitution after alpha-beta-depleted transplantation in children. General observations from the study: Once a year had passed after transplant, T-cell counts and diversity came mostly from newly produced T cells.

The CDR3 spans 14 residues. Trimming cost V 5 bases and J 1 base, with 8 bases left between them. Looked up from germline, CDR1 is SEHNR and CDR2 is FQNEAQ (reference sequence). It was with unique molecular identifiers that the TCRbeta library was prepared. TCRdb reprocessed the PCR reads via MiXCR and lists one record per CDR3 protein. In the table there are 500,000 to 600,000 distinct CDR3 sequences, over 25% of which are singletons. This sample comprised PBMCs, obtained before TCRalphabeta/CD19-depleted stem cell transplant. The chain uses TRBV7-9 and TRBJ1-4; D uncertain. This receptor was obtained from a boy younger than two with Wiskott-Aldrich syndrome, due to receive a stem cell transplant. The CDR3 protein is CASSRRRTNEKLFF. The CDR3 coding sequence is TGTGCCAGCAGCCGACGGAGAACTAATGAAAAACTGTTTTTT. Complete variable domain (other parts from reference TRBV7-9 and TRBJ1-4): DTGVSQNPRHKITKRGQNVTFRCDPISEHNRLYWYRQTLGQGPEFLTYFQNEAQLEKSRLLSDRFSAERPKGSFSTLEIQRTEQGDSAMYLCASSRRRTNEKLFFGSGTQLSVL.